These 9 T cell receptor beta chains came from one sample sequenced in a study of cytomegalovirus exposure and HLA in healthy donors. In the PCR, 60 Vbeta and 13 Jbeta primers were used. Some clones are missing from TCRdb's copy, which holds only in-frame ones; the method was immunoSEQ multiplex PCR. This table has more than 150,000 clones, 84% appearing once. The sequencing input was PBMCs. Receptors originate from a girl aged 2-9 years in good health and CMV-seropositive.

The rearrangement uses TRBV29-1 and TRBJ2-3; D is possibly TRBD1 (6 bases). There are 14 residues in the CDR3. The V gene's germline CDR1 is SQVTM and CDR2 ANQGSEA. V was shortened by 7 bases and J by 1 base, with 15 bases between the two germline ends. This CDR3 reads CSARGGDGTDTQYF. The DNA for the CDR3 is TGCAGCGCCCGAGGGGGTGACGGCACAGATACGCAGTATTTT.

The CDR3 DNA follows: TGTGCCAGCAGCCCCTTTACGGGAGACAAGGCAGATACGCAGTATTTT. Translating it yields CASSPFTGDKADTQYF. The rearrangement uses TRBV14 and TRBJ2-3, with D maybe TRBD2 (6 bases). The V gene lost 4 bases and the J gene lost 4 bases, with 18 bases spanning the gap. Germline V gene data show CDR1 as SGHDN and CDR2 as FVKESK. The CDR3 runs 16 residues.

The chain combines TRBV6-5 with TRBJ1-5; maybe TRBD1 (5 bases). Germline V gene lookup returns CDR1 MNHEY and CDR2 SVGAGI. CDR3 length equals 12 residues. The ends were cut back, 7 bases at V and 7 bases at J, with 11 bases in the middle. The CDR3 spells CASTNGGQPQHF. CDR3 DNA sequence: TGTGCCAGCACCAACGGGGGACAGCCCCAGCATTTT.

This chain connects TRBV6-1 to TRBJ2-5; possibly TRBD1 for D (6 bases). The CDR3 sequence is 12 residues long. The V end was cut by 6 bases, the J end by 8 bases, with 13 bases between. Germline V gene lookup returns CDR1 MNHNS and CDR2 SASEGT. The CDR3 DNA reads TGTGCCAGCAGATTAGGACAGATAACCCAGTACTTC. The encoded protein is CASRLGQITQYF.

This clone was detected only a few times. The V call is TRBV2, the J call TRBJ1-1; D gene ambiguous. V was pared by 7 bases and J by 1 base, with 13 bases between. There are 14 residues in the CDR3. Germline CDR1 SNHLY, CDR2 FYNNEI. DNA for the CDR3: TGTGCCAGCAAAGGGAGACTGGCGAACACTGAAGCTTTCTTT. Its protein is CASKGRLANTEAFF. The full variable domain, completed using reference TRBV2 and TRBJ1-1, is EPEVTQTPSHQVTQMGQEVILRCVPISNHLYFYWYRQILGQKVEFLVSFYNNEISEKSEIFDDQFSVERPDGSNFTLKIRSTKLEDSAMYFCASKGRLANTEAFFGQGTRLTVV.

This CDR3 reads CASSNGQGLFDLILTEAFF. The CDR3 nucleotides read TGTGCCAGCAGCAACGGACAGGGCCTTTTCGACCTCATACTCACTGAAGCTTTCTTT. The chain carries TRBV5-4 and TRBJ1-1, with TRBD1 identical over 8 bases. Germline CDR1 and CDR2: SGHNT and YYREEE (reference sequence). This CDR3 contains 19 residues. J lost 4 bases, V lost 4 bases, and 21 bases had no gene match.

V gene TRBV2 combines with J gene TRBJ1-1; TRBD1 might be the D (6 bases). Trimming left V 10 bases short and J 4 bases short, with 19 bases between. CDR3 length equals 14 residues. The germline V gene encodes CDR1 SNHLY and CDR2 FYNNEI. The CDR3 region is CANVQGRGITEAFF. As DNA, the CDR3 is TGTGCCAACGTACAGGGAAGGGGGATCACTGAAGCTTTCTTT.

The CDR3 sequence is CASAWTGDEQYF. CDR3 bases: TGCGCCAGCGCCTGGACAGGCGACGAGCAGTACTTC. The chain couples TRBV5-1 to TRBJ2-7, with 7 bases identical to TRBD1. Germline CDR1 SGHRS, CDR2 YFSETQ. The CDR3 sequence is 12 residues long. J gave up 5 bases and V 7 bases, and 6 bases lay outside the gene matches.

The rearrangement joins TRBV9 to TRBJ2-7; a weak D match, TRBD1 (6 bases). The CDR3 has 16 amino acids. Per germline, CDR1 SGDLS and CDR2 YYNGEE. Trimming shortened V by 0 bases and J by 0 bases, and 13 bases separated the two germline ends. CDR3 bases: TGTGCCAGCAGCGTAGCTGGGGGCAGAGACTCCTACGAGCAGTACTTC. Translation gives CASSVAGGRDSYEQYF.